The 30 T cell receptor beta chains below all came from one sample that was sequenced in a study of PD-L1 blockade in urothelial cancer. This table comes from immunoSEQ multiplex PCR, and its TCRdb copy is limited to in-frame clones, with some not included. The sample lists 33,000 or so clones, roughly 80% occurring once. The sample here was PBMCs, taken around atezolizumab (anti-PD-L1) treatment. All receptors come from an older man with urothelial cancer.

This clone is a singleton in its sample. This chain joins TRBV27 and TRBJ1-2; D ambiguous. The CDR3 runs 13 residues. Germline V lookup: CDR1 MNHEY, CDR2 SMNVEV (reference sequence). The ends were cut back, 8 bases at V and 2 bases at J, with 12 bases in the middle. The chain's CDR3 is CASSSTGNYGYTF. As DNA, the CDR3 is TGTGCCAGCTCTAGCACGGGGAACTATGGCTACACCTTC.

The rearrangement joins TRBV4-1 to TRBJ1-5; D gene uncertain. The CDR3 contains 16 residues. V lost 3 bases and J 0 bases, leaving 12 bases between the germline ends. Germline assignment: CDR1 MGHRA and CDR2 YSYEKL. CDR3 nucleotides: TGCGCCAGCAGCCACCTAACCCCATATAGCAATCAGCCCCAGCATTTT. Translation gives CASSHLTPYSNQPQHF.

CDR3 protein: CASSGSGTSLTGELFF. The CDR3, as DNA: TGTGCCAGTAGTGGGTCCGGGACATCCCTGACCGGGGAGCTGTTTTTT. The chain has TRBV19 and TRBJ2-2, with a possible D match to TRBD1 (6 bases). The CDR3 runs to 16 residues. The germline V gene has CDR1 LNHDA and CDR2 SQIVND (reference sequence). The V and J ends lost 5 bases and 5 bases respectively, with 18 bases between them.

Only one count was recorded for this clone. The genes are TRBV5-4 and TRBJ2-4, with D tentatively TRBD2 (6 bases). The CDR3 length is 16 residues. CDR1 and CDR2 (germline): SGHNT, YYREEE (reference sequence). Between the trimmed V and J ends, which lost 0 bases and 1 base, there was a span of 11 bases. CDR3 sequence: CASSLDGSGAKNIQYF. The CDR3 bases are TGTGCCAGCAGCTTGGACGGGAGTGGGGCCAAAAACATTCAGTACTTC.

This clone is medium-sized (0.01 to 0.1%) within its sample. V is TRBV28 and J is TRBJ1-1; possibly TRBD1 for D (5 bases). V lost 5 bases and J 1 base, leaving 11 bases between the germline ends. Germline V gene lookup returns CDR1 MDHEN and CDR2 SYDVKM. The CDR3 loop spans 14 amino acids. The CDR3 sequence: CASSVDSPNTEAFF. The CDR3 DNA is TGTGCCAGCAGTGTTGACAGCCCGAACACTGAAGCTTTCTTT.

CDR3 residues: CASSEWSASGREGRFF. The CDR3 DNA reads TGTGCCAGCAGTGAATGGTCGGCTAGCGGAAGGGAAGGGCGGTTCTTC. The chain has TRBV6-1 and TRBJ2-1; the match to TRBD2 covers 7 bases. The CDR3 length is 16 residues. The trim removed 2 bases at V and 15 bases at J, leaving 19 bases unmatched. Germline V lookup: CDR1 MNHNS, CDR2 SASEGT.

In this sample, this clone turned up a few times. The chain recombines TRBV7-2 with TRBJ2-1, with D perhaps TRBD2 (5 bases). V was pared by 5 bases and J by 13 bases, with 12 bases between. Per germline, CDR1 SGHTA and CDR2 FQGNSA. The length of the CDR3 is 11 residues. CDR3: CASSPRTYQFF. In nucleotides, the CDR3 is TGTGCCAGCAGCCCTCGGACTTACCAGTTCTTC.

The chain couples TRBV7-9 to TRBJ2-7, with 8 bases lining up with TRBD1. The CDR3 is 15 amino acids. CDR1 and CDR2 (germline): SEHNR, FQNEAQ (reference sequence). The V segment lost 5 bases and the J segment 3 bases; nucleotides outside the gene matches: 9. The CDR3 here is CASSRGQANVYEQYF. CDR3 nucleotide sequence: TGTGCCAGCAGCCGGGGACAGGCGAATGTCTACGAGCAGTACTTC.

J is TRBJ1-1 and V is TRBV7-9; D is unresolved. The ends were cut back, 3 bases at V and 0 bases at J, with 5 bases in the middle. The CDR3 runs 13 residues. CDR1 is SEHNR, CDR2 FQNEAQ, per germline (reference sequence). CDR3 nucleotide sequence: TGTGCCAGCAGCTTCTCCTTGAACACTGAAGCTTTCTTT. This sequence encodes CASSFSLNTEAFF.

CDR3 loop: CASSEAQRGIYEQYF. In DNA form, the CDR3 reads TGTGCCAGCAGTGAAGCCCAGCGGGGCATCTACGAGCAGTACTTC. V and J are TRBV6-1 and TRBJ2-7, with 7 bases lining up with TRBD2. Per germline, CDR1 MNHNS and CDR2 SASEGT. The trim removed 0 bases at V and 3 bases at J, leaving 5 bases unmatched. This CDR3 is built from 15 residues.

V is TRBV28 and J is TRBJ1-2, with 7 bases lining up with TRBD1. The J segment lost 4 bases and the V segment lost 5 bases, leaving 7 bases of the junction unmatched. Looked up from germline, CDR1 is MDHEN and CDR2 is SYDVKM. The CDR3 has 14 amino acids. CDR3 sequence (DNA): TGTGCCAGCAGTACAAGGACAGGCTTCTATGGCTACACCTTC. Its protein product is CASSTRTGFYGYTF.

This sequence joins TRBV27 and TRBJ2-1, with 8 bases lining up with TRBD2. This CDR3 is 15 amino acids long. J was trimmed by 7 bases and V by 3 bases; bases with no gene match: 8. Germline V gene data show CDR1 as MNHEY and CDR2 as SMNVEV (reference sequence). The CDR3 is CASSFPAAGVNEQFF. CDR3 DNA: TGTGCCAGCAGTTTCCCCGCAGCGGGAGTGAATGAGCAGTTCTTC.

The rearrangement uses TRBV19 and TRBJ1-2, with D perhaps matching TRBD1 (5 bases). The CDR3 is made up of 13 amino acids. Trimming stripped 9 bases from V and 3 bases from J, with 14 bases between. Germline V lookup: CDR1 LNHDA, CDR2 SQIVND (reference sequence). The CDR3 region has the DNA TGTGCCAGCCGACGCGGGGGGGACTATGGCTACACCTTC. Protein: CASRRGGDYGYTF.

The gene calls are TRBV29-1 and TRBJ2-7; D gene uncertain. The ends were cut back, 4 bases at V and 3 bases at J, with 13 bases in the middle. Per germline, CDR1 SQVTM and CDR2 ANQGSEA. The CDR3 is 13 residues long. CDR3 bases: TGCAGCGTTGTAGTGACTCCGGGCTACGAGCAGTACTTC. Amino acids: CSVVVTPGYEQYF.

The V and J genes are TRBV4-3 and TRBJ1-5, with D maybe TRBD1 (5 bases). The CDR3 extends over 14 amino acids. The V gene's germline CDR1 is LGHNA and CDR2 YSLEER. Trimming shortened V by 3 bases and J by 7 bases, and 13 bases separated the two germline ends. The CDR3 coding sequence is TGCGCCAGCAGCCAGGAAAGGGGAGGACAGCCCCAGCATTTT. It yields the protein CASSQERGGQPQHF.

The chain combines TRBV30 with TRBJ1-1; a weak D match, TRBD1 (5 bases). The CDR3 is 13 amino acids. The V end was cut by 4 bases, the J end by 1 base, with 10 bases between. CDR1 is GTSNPN, CDR2 SVGIG, per germline (reference sequence). This CDR3 reads CAWNRRQNTEAFF. CDR3 coding DNA: TGTGCCTGGAACAGGCGACAGAACACTGAAGCTTTCTTT.

This clone was seen a single time. The chain combines TRBV4-1 with TRBJ2-7; 11 nucleotides match TRBD1. Trimming took 0 bases from V and 3 from J; bases not matched to a gene: 1. The CDR3 has 15 residues. Germline values: CDR1 MGHRA, CDR2 YSYEKL. The CDR3 DNA follows: TGCGCCAGCAGCCAAGATGGGACAGGGGGCTACGAGCAGTACTTC. Protein: CASSQDGTGGYEQYF.

The rearrangement joins TRBV7-9 to TRBJ2-6; the match to TRBD1 covers 9 bases. CDR3 length equals 16 residues. Germline V gene data show CDR1 as SEHNR and CDR2 as FQNEAQ (reference sequence). The trim removed 3 bases at V and 2 bases at J, leaving 2 bases unmatched. The DNA for the CDR3 is TGTGCCAGCAGCTTCACAGGGGGCCCTGGGGCCAACGTCCTGACTTTC. As protein: CASSFTGGPGANVLTF. Filled out from reference TRBV7-9 and TRBJ2-6, the complete variable domain reads DTGVSQNPRHKITKRGQNVTFRCDPISEHNRLYWYRQTLGQGPEFLTYFQNEAQLEKSRLLSDRFSAERPKGSFSTLEIQRTEQGDSAMYLCASSFTGGPGANVLTFGAGSRLTVL.

The genes are TRBV28 and TRBJ1-5; the match to TRBD1 covers 9 bases. V shed 6 bases, J shed 4 bases, and the junction held 7 bases outside the gene matches. The germline gives CDR1 MDHEN, CDR2 SYDVKM. The CDR3 contains 15 residues. CDR3 coding DNA: TGTGCCAGCAGGCGTACCGGGACAGGGAATCAGCCCCAGCATTTT. It yields the protein CASRRTGTGNQPQHF.

This clone appeared a single time. Germline and junction disagree at one end, which may indicate a read error. This sample includes further DNA sequences coding for the same CDR3. The chain recombines TRBV5-1 with TRBJ1-1; perhaps TRBD1 as D (6 bases). CDR1 SGHRS and CDR2 YFSETQ come from the germline V gene. The CDR3 is 14 amino acids. The CDR3 sequence: CASIDRPTNTEAFF. In DNA, the CDR3 is TGCGCCAGCATCGACAGGCCAACGAACACTGAGGCTTTCTTT.

In its sample, this clone was seen once. V and J are TRBV10-3 and TRBJ2-5, with 7 bases that match TRBD1. Per germline, CDR1 ENHRY and CDR2 SYGVKD. V was clipped by 3 bases and J by 0 bases; unmatched bases: 4. The CDR3 sequence is 15 residues long. The CDR3 protein is CAISERDSNQETQYF. CDR3 nucleotide sequence: TGTGCCATCAGTGAAAGGGACAGTAACCAAGAGACCCAGTACTTC.

The chain couples TRBV2 to TRBJ2-3, with TRBD2 identical over 7 bases. This CDR3 contains 15 residues. Germline V gene lookup returns CDR1 SNHLY and CDR2 FYNNEI. V was pared by 6 bases and J by 2 bases, with 8 bases of the junction left unmatched. CDR3 coding DNA: TGTGCCAGCAGGGGAAGCGGGATTAACACAGATACGCAGTATTTT. Amino acids: CASRGSGINTDTQYF. The full variable domain, with the rest looked up from reference TRBV2 and TRBJ2-3, is EPEVTQTPSHQVTQMGQEVILRCVPISNHLYFYWYRQILGQKVEFLVSFYNNEISEKSEIFDDQFSVERPDGSNFTLKIRSTKLEDSAMYFCASRGSGINTDTQYFGPGTRLTVL.

The chain is built from TRBV29-1 and TRBJ2-1, with 8 bases aligning to TRBD1. V shed 6 bases and J 5 bases; nucleotides not matched to a gene: 9. The germline V gene has CDR1 SQVTM and CDR2 ANQGSEA. The CDR3 has 14 residues. DNA of the CDR3: TGCAGCGTCGCTTCGACAGGGGTAGACAATGAGCAGTTCTTC. Translating gives CSVASTGVDNEQFF.

V and J are TRBV9 and TRBJ2-6; maybe TRBD1 (5 bases). Germline values: CDR1 SGDLS, CDR2 YYNGEE. CDR3 length: 15 residues. Between the trimmed V and J ends, which lost 2 bases and 1 base, there was a span of 7 bases. CDR3 sequence: CASSVTGSGANVLTF. CDR3 bases: TGTGCCAGCAGCGTCACAGGATCTGGGGCCAACGTCCTGACTTTC.

J is TRBJ2-1 and V is TRBV5-4; the match to TRBD2 covers 16 bases. The germline CDR1 and CDR2 sequences are SGHNT and YYREEE (reference sequence). The V gene end was trimmed by 4 bases and the J gene end by 2 bases; junction bases not matched to a gene: 12. The CDR3 has 20 amino acids. CDR3 protein: CASSRKSSGTSGGAYNEQFF. The CDR3 bases are TGTGCCAGCAGCCGAAAATCCTCCGGGACTAGCGGGGGGGCCTACAATGAGCAGTTCTTC.

The J gene is TRBJ2-3, the V gene TRBV2, with a possible D match to TRBD2 (5 bases). V lost 3 bases to trimming and J lost 1 base, with 5 bases between them. The V gene's germline CDR1 is SNHLY and CDR2 FYNNEI. The CDR3 is 13 residues long. CDR3 loop: CASSDGGTDTQYF. The CDR3 DNA reads TGTGCCAGCAGTGACGGGGGCACAGATACGCAGTATTTT. The entire variable domain, with the rest obtained from reference TRBV2 and TRBJ2-3, is as follows: EPEVTQTPSHQVTQMGQEVILRCVPISNHLYFYWYRQILGQKVEFLVSFYNNEISEKSEIFDDQFSVERPDGSNFTLKIRSTKLEDSAMYFCASSDGGTDTQYFGPGTRLTVL.

This chain connects TRBV9 to TRBJ1-3; TRBD1 matches at 9 bases. Germline V CDR1 and CDR2: SGDLS, YYNGEE. This CDR3 is built from 16 residues. V lost 4 bases and J lost 2; bases outside the gene matches: 7. In DNA form, the CDR3 reads TGTGCCAGCAGCCTCGGGACAGGGTGGGCTGGAAACACCATATATTTT. Amino acids: CASSLGTGWAGNTIYF.

The chain couples TRBV7-2 to TRBJ2-5; 9 bases match TRBD1. The germline gives CDR1 SGHTA, CDR2 FQGNSA. V shed 3 bases and J 5 bases; nucleotides not matched to a gene: 4. This CDR3 contains 14 residues. CDR3 in amino acids: CASSLDRGAETQYF. CDR3 in DNA: TGTGCCAGCAGCTTGGACAGGGGCGCCGAGACCCAGTACTTC.

V is TRBV6-6 and J is TRBJ1-5; TRBD1 is a possible D gene (5 bases). CDR1 is MNHNY and CDR2 is SVGAGI in the germline V gene (reference sequence). Deletions cut 5 bases from V and 7 bases from J, with 15 bases between. The CDR3 totals 14 residues. CDR3: CASSQTPGLQPQHF. The DNA of the CDR3 is TGTGCCAGCAGTCAGACGCCAGGGTTGCAGCCCCAGCATTTT.

This chain uses TRBV6-1 with TRBJ2-3; D perhaps matches TRBD2 (5 bases). This CDR3 has 15 amino acids. The germline gives CDR1 MNHNS, CDR2 SASEGT. The V and J ends lost 6 bases and 2 bases respectively, with 15 bases between them. The CDR3 is CASSFPLGVTDTQYF. In DNA, the CDR3 is TGTGCCAGCAGCTTCCCGCTCGGGGTCACAGATACGCAGTATTTT.